This T cell receptor beta chain appears in the sequencing data of a study of T cells in Graves' hyperthyroidism and ophthalmopathy. At the level of the study: Once the initial diagnosis was made, peripheral blood was obtained before any treatment.

The hyperthyroidism was newly diagnosed and had lasted under 2 months; the patients were aged 18 to 65. Diagnoses used clinical symptoms, serum thyroxine and TRAb, thyroid ultrasound and orbital computed tomography. Regions amplified from RNA transcripts were the TCR beta CDR3 regions. The primer set for the first-round RT-PCR of the TCR CDR3 was HTBI. TCRdb fed the multiplex PCR reads into MiXCR, producing one record per CDR3 protein. The table includes a few hundred thousand distinct CDR3 sequences, about a fifth detected once. This clonotype was seen only a few times. Its antigen is not identified. V dropped 5 bases and J dropped 4 bases, with 14 bases sitting between them. Germline CDR1 is MDHEN and CDR2 is SYDVKM. This CDR3 region has 14 residues. Overall study findings and caveats: In simple terms, a model built on 13 V-J features told ophthalmopathy apart from stable hyperthyroidism.

The sequence was obtained from a man aged 18 to 30 with Graves' hyperthyroidism. The chain couples TRBV28 to TRBJ1-2, with TRBD1 as a possible D gene (5 bases). Sequencing was performed on blood. Written as DNA, the CDR3 is TGTGCCAGCAGTAGGGACTCGCTTTTCTATGGCTACACCTTC. It translates to CASSRDSLFYGYTF.